These 26 T cell receptor beta chains share one sample of origin, sequenced in a study of T cells in localized non-small cell lung cancer (dated by TCRdb to the early 2020s). The method behind the library was the immunoSEQ multiplex PCR assay. What TCRdb holds here is the immuneACCESS table cut down to in-frame rearrangements. Part of the clones is not present; checked against another copy, under half of the missing clones reflect an unresolved V gene, and the others are unexplained. The sample table holds 45,000 to 60,000 clones, of which under 85% were seen once. Just under 20% of the sample is held by the ten biggest clonotypes. This sample comprised peripheral blood, obtained before any cancer treatment. The receptors shown here come from a female donor over 55 with stage II squamous cell lung carcinoma.

J is TRBJ1-1 and V is TRBV4-3; 9 nucleotides agree with TRBD1. The CDR3 is 15 residues long. Trimming took 4 bases from V and 5 from J; bases not matched to a gene: 8. The germline CDR1 and CDR2 sequences are LGHNA and YSLEER. The CDR3 coding sequence is TGCGCCAGCAGCCCTACCCCGGGACAGGGTACTGAAGCTTTCTTT. Translating it yields CASSPTPGQGTEAFF.

This chain connects TRBV5-6 to TRBJ1-5, with D possibly being TRBD1 (6 bases). The V gene lost 2 bases and the J gene lost 0 bases, with 12 bases spanning the gap. There are 16 residues in the CDR3. The germline V gene encodes CDR1 SGHDT and CDR2 YYEEEE. In nucleotides, the CDR3 is TGTGCCAGCAGCTTCCGGGGGGCTTCTAGCAATCAGCCCCAGCATTTT. Its translation: CASSFRGASSNQPQHF.

V is TRBV2 and J is TRBJ1-1; no definite D call. Per the germline V gene, CDR1 is SNHLY and CDR2 is FYNNEI. V gave up 5 bases and J gave up 0 bases, with 10 bases separating them. CDR3 length: 14 residues. Here the CDR3 DNA reads TGTGCCAGCAGTCTCACAAATATGAACACTGAAGCTTTCTTT. Translating gives CASSLTNMNTEAFF. The full variable domain, in which reference TRBV2 and TRBJ1-1 provide the parts outside the CDR3, is EPEVTQTPSHQVTQMGQEVILRCVPISNHLYFYWYRQILGQKVEFLVSFYNNEISEKSEIFDDQFSVERPDGSNFTLKIRSTKLEDSAMYFCASSLTNMNTEAFFGQGTRLTVV.

The gene calls are TRBV30 and TRBJ2-7; no clear D gene. CDR3 length equals 12 residues. Germline CDR1 GTSNPN, CDR2 SVGIG (reference sequence). With 2 bases removed from V and 3 bases from J, the gap between germline ends came to 8 bases. The CDR3 protein is CAWSTGFYEQYF. The CDR3, as DNA: TGTGCCTGGAGTACCGGTTTCTACGAGCAGTACTTC.

The rearrangement joins TRBV20-1 to TRBJ1-1; D gene unclear. The CDR3 sequence is 11 residues long. Trimming shortened V by 1 base and J by 11 bases, and 11 bases separated the two germline ends. Germline V gene data show CDR1 as DFQATT and CDR2 as SNEGSKA (reference sequence). CDR3 protein: CSARGPTWAFF. DNA for the CDR3: TGCAGTGCTAGAGGACCCACCTGGGCTTTCTTT.

The chain combines TRBV6-1 with TRBJ1-2, with D perhaps TRBD1 (5 bases). Trimming shortened V by 5 bases and J by 0 bases, and 7 bases separated the two germline ends. This CDR3 is built from 13 residues. CDR1 and CDR2 (germline): MNHNS, SASEGT. As DNA, the CDR3 is TGTGCCAGCAGTAGAGGGGCTAACTATGGCTACACCTTC. This translates into CASSRGANYGYTF.

The rearrangement links TRBV9 to TRBJ2-1; D remains ambiguous. CDR1 is SGDLS, CDR2 YYNGEE, per germline. Trimming removed 3 bases from V and 8 bases from J, with 18 bases in between. The CDR3 extends over 15 amino acids. Here the CDR3 reads CASSASDGLVYEQFF. CDR3 nucleotides: TGTGCCAGCAGCGCCTCGGACGGGCTTGTGTATGAGCAGTTCTTC.

This chain connects TRBV5-4 to TRBJ1-2; 8 bases align to TRBD1. V lost 6 bases, J lost 5 bases, and 6 bases stayed unmatched. Germline-derived CDR1 and CDR2 are SGHNT and YYREEE (reference sequence). The CDR3 sequence is 13 residues long. CDR3 in DNA: TGTGCCAGCAAGTCGGGGACAGGTTATGGCTACACCTTC. Translation gives CASKSGTGYGYTF.

The V call is TRBV5-1, the J call TRBJ2-5, with TRBD2 matching 9 bases. Trimming took 5 bases from V and 7 from J; bases not matched to a gene: 9. Germline V lookup: CDR1 SGHRS, CDR2 YFSETQ. The CDR3 runs 14 residues. CDR3 residues: CASRAGTSIGTQYF. In nucleotides, the CDR3 is TGCGCCAGCAGGGCCGGGACTAGCATCGGGACCCAGTACTTC.

The CDR3 nucleotides are TGTGCCAGCAGTTGGGGGACACAGAACACTGAAGCTTTCTTT. It translates to CASSWGTQNTEAFF. The chain uses TRBV27 and TRBJ1-1; D perhaps matches TRBD1 (6 bases). V was cut by 4 bases and J by 1 base, with 10 bases left in between. The germline gives CDR1 MNHEY, CDR2 SMNVEV (reference sequence). This CDR3 spans 14 amino acids.

In DNA, the CDR3 is TGCGCCAGCAGCCACGTTTCCCGGGATAATTTGCAGGGCTACACCTTC. Amino acids: CASSHVSRDNLQGYTF. This rearrangement joins TRBV4-1 to TRBJ1-2; D is unclear. With 3 bases removed from V and 8 bases from J, the gap between germline ends came to 22 bases. Germline V lookup: CDR1 MGHRA, CDR2 YSYEKL. This CDR3 contains 16 residues.

This clone turned up a few times. This rearrangement joins TRBV7-8 to TRBJ2-6, with a possible D match to TRBD1 (6 bases). The CDR3 is made up of 19 amino acids. V lost 1 base and J 1 base, leaving 17 bases between the germline ends. Germline V gene sequence: CDR1 SGHVS, CDR2 FQNEAQ. The CDR3 region is CASSLGGNRAPSGANVLTF. DNA of the CDR3: TGTGCCAGCAGCTTAGGGGGAAACAGGGCTCCTTCTGGGGCCAACGTCCTGACTTTC.

CDR3 in amino acids: CASSQEAHPSSTDTQYF. The CDR3 region has the DNA TGCGCCAGCAGCCAAGAAGCCCATCCCTCTAGCACAGATACGCAGTATTTT. The chain couples TRBV4-3 to TRBJ2-3; no firm D call. CDR1 LGHNA and CDR2 YSLEER come from the germline V gene. The CDR3 runs 17 residues. V was trimmed by 0 bases and J by 0 bases, leaving 13 bases between them.

The chain recombines TRBV6-5 with TRBJ1-1; perhaps TRBD1 as D (6 bases). CDR1 MNHEY and CDR2 SVGAGI come from the germline V gene. CDR3 length equals 15 residues. Trimming removed 4 bases from V and 3 bases from J, with 15 bases in between. The CDR3 protein is CASSSRGVQHTEAFF. In nucleotides, the CDR3 is TGTGCCAGCAGTTCAAGGGGGGTTCAGCACACTGAAGCTTTCTTT.

This chain uses TRBV5-1 with TRBJ1-2; D unclear. CDR1 is SGHRS and CDR2 is YFSETQ in the germline V gene. With 3 bases removed from V and 8 bases from J, the gap between germline ends came to 17 bases. CDR3 length: 14 amino acids. The CDR3: CASSYDPVLGGYTF. CDR3 DNA sequence: TGCGCCAGCAGCTACGACCCTGTACTAGGAGGCTACACCTTC.

V gene TRBV18 combines with J gene TRBJ1-5, with D perhaps TRBD1 (5 bases). CDR1 and CDR2 from the germline V gene are KGHSH and LQKENI. CDR3 length: 13 residues. Trimming cost V 6 bases and J 6 bases, with 12 bases left between them. CDR3 in DNA: TGTGCCAGCTCCACAGGTTCGGGTCAGCCCCAGCATTTT. This gives the protein CASSTGSGQPQHF.

This chain links TRBV6-5 with TRBJ1-2; D might be TRBD1 (6 bases). Deletions cut 5 bases from V and 2 bases from J, with 15 bases between. CDR3 length: 15 residues. Germline CDR1 is MNHEY and CDR2 is SVGAGI. CDR3 region: CASSTPGHLNYGYTF. The DNA for the CDR3 is TGTGCCAGCAGTACCCCGGGACACCTGAACTATGGCTACACCTTC.

The rearrangement joins TRBV27 to TRBJ1-6; possible D gene TRBD1, 6 bases. Germline V lookup: CDR1 MNHEY, CDR2 SMNVEV (reference sequence). V was clipped by 6 bases and J by 0 bases, with 9 bases between them. The CDR3 totals 15 residues. The CDR3 coding sequence is TGTGCCAGCAGAAGGGGGGACTCCTATAATTCACCCCTCCACTTT. Translated: CASRRGDSYNSPLHF.

The chain links TRBV11-2 to TRBJ2-7; 9 nucleotides match TRBD1. The CDR3 sequence is 13 residues long. J gave up 7 bases and V 5 bases, and 6 bases lay outside the gene matches. Germline-derived CDR1 and CDR2 are SGHAT and FQNNGV. The CDR3 nucleotides read TGTGCCAGCAGCGCAACAGGGGGCAAAGAGCAGTACTTC. Translating it yields CASSATGGKEQYF.

The CDR3 protein is CASSRRDLNTGELFF. The CDR3 coding sequence is TGCGCCAGCAGCCGAAGGGACTTAAACACCGGGGAGCTGTTTTTT. The rearrangement links TRBV4-3 to TRBJ2-2; perhaps TRBD2 as D (6 bases). Trimming pared 4 bases from V and 2 bases from J, leaving 11 bases between. There are 15 residues in the CDR3. Germline V lookup: CDR1 LGHNA, CDR2 YSLEER.

A single count supports this clone. The chain joins TRBV29-1 to TRBJ1-1; 9 bases map to TRBD1. The CDR3 has 13 residues. CDR1 and CDR2 from the germline V gene are SQVTM and ANQGSEA. Trimming cost V 8 bases and J 2 bases; bases outside gene matches: 6. CDR3 bases: TGCAGCACATCCACAGGGGGCAACACTGAAGCTTTCTTT. Translating it yields CSTSTGGNTEAFF.

This sequence joins TRBV7-2 and TRBJ2-3, with 9 bases lining up with TRBD2. The CDR3 loop spans 17 amino acids. V was clipped by 1 base and J by 6 bases; unmatched bases: 11. CDR1 is SGHTA and CDR2 is FQGNSA in the germline V gene. CDR3 in DNA: TGTGCCAGCAGCTTAGTCGGTAGCGGGGGTGCGGGGGATACGCAGTATTTT. It is translated as CASSLVGSGGAGDTQYF.

The chain joins TRBV2 to TRBJ1-5, with TRBD1 as a possible D gene (6 bases). Germline-derived CDR1 and CDR2 are SNHLY and FYNNEI. CDR3 length equals 15 residues. V was clipped by 8 bases and J by 0 bases, with 14 bases between them. The CDR3 bases are TGTGCCAGCGTCGGGCAGGGGCATAGCAATCAGCCCCAGCATTTT. Its protein product is CASVGQGHSNQPQHF.

The J gene is TRBJ1-3, the V gene TRBV2; the match to TRBD1 covers 12 bases. From germline, CDR1 is SNHLY and CDR2 FYNNEI. CDR3 length: 17 amino acids. The J segment lost 4 bases and the V segment lost 2 bases, leaving 6 bases of the junction unmatched. The CDR3 spells CASSEIGTGGPGNTIYF. Here the CDR3 DNA reads TGTGCCAGCAGTGAAATAGGGACAGGGGGCCCGGGAAACACCATATATTTT.

The V gene is TRBV7-2, the J gene TRBJ2-5; 13 nucleotides match TRBD2. CDR1 SGHTA and CDR2 FQGNSA come from the germline V gene. The CDR3 is made up of 16 amino acids. The J segment lost 2 bases and the V segment lost 1 base, leaving 1 base of the junction unmatched. The CDR3 region has the DNA TGTGCCAGCAGCTTAGGGACTAGCGGGGGACAAGAGACCCAGTACTTC. This codes for CASSLGTSGGQETQYF.

The V and J genes are TRBV4-3 and TRBJ2-1; either TRBD1 or TRBD2 may supply D (5 bases each). Per germline, CDR1 LGHNA and CDR2 YSLEER. CDR3 size: 15 residues. V was clipped by 0 bases and J by 8 bases, with 14 bases between them. CDR3 loop: CASSQDERGRYEQFF. Written as DNA, the CDR3 is TGCGCCAGCAGCCAAGATGAACGGGGCCGTTATGAGCAGTTCTTC.